The entry below describes one TCR beta chain. This sample was taken from a study of shared clonotypes between healthy human individuals. Clones were read by immunoSEQ multiplex PCR, and TCRdb kept only the in-frame ones, dropping some. Of roughly 1,500,000 clones in the sample, approximately 98.5% were seen once. CDR1 and CDR2 (germline): WSHSY, SAAADI. The CDR3 extends over 13 amino acids. V was pared by 8 bases and J by 2 bases, with 9 bases between. The receptor was derived from a man aged 25-40 years in good health. This chain connects TRBV10-2 to TRBJ2-2; D remains ambiguous. Sequencing used naive CD4+ T cells sorted from blood. The subset: CD45RA+ positively selected. The DNA of the CDR3 is TGCGCCAGCGTCAAGCTTAACACCGGGGAGCTGTTTTTT. It codes for CASVKLNTGELFF.